The subject of this entry is one T cell receptor beta chain. Antigen: not known. These data originate in a study of untreated major depressive disorder. V was clipped by 5 bases and J by 4 bases, with 11 bases between them. The germline gives CDR1 SGHVS, CDR2 FQNEAQ. This CDR3 region has 14 residues. The table came from immunoSEQ multiplex PCR; TCRdb's copy has only in-frame clones and leaves some out. The sample consists of about 15,000 clones, 85% to 95% of them appearing once. Findings and caveats of the study: TRBV05-01 (Vbeta 5.1) usage was higher in CD4+ T cells of depressed patients than controls. Only three preselected Vbeta families were compared in sequencing.

For sex, age, current smoking status and body mass index, every depressed patient had a pairwise-matched non-depressed control. Participants were all of European descent. No psychiatric drugs, including antidepressants, for at least 8 weeks beforehand. The genes are TRBV7-8 and TRBJ2-2; no reliable D call. This clonotype originated in a woman aged 25 to 39 with major depressive disorder. The sequencing input was CD4+ T cells from PBMCs. The DNA of the CDR3 is TGTGCCAGCAGCCCACTTACGACCACCGGGGAGCTGTTTTTT. Translated, it gives CASSPLTTTGELFF.